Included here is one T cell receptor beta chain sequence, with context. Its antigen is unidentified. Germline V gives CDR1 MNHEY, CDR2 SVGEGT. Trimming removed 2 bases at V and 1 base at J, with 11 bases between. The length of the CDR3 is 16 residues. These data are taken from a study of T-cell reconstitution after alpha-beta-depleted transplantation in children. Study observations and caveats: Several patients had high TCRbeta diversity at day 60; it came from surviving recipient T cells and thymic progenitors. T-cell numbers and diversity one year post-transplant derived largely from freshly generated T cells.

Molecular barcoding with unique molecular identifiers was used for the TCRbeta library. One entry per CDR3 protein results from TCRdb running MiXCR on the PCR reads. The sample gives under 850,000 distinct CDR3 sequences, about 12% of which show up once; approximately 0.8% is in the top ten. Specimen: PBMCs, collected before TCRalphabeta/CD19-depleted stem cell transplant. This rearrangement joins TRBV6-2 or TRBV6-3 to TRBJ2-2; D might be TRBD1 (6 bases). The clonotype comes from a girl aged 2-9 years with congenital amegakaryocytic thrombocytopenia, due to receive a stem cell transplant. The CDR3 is CASSYLDRQNTGELFF. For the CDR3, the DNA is TGTGCCAGCAGTTACCTGGACAGACAGAACACCGGGGAGCTGTTTTTT.